Described below is a single TCR beta chain sequence and its context. TCRdb keeps only in-frame clones here, not all; method: immunoSEQ multiplex PCR. The sample includes 150,000 to 160,000 clones, 70% to 90% seen only once; the top ten take roughly 2.2%. Losses at the gene ends were 2 bases for V and 3 bases for J; bases not matched to a gene: 5. The CDR3 runs to 15 residues. Germline loops: CDR1 LGHDT, CDR2 YNNKEL (reference sequence). This sample is drawn from a study of blood T cell repertoires in COVID-19. Study information: Acute and convalescent COVID-19 samples came from the United States, Italy and Spain. Sample material is recorded as cDNA or gDNA derived from T cells, B-cell-depleted T cells, or PBMCs.

The chain carries TRBV3-1 (or the pseudogene TRBV3-2) and TRBJ2-7; 9 nucleotides match TRBD2. Input material: peripheral blood. The source of this sequence is a woman aged 70-85 years with acute or convalescent COVID-19. CDR3 in amino acids: CASSQSSGASYEQYF. Here the CDR3 DNA reads TGTGCCAGCAGCCAATCTAGCGGGGCCAGCTACGAGCAGTACTTC.